This entry is about one T cell receptor beta chain. As yet, its antigen is unknown. These data originate in a study of graft-versus-host responses after intestinal transplantation. Study-wide background: Tacrolimus plus steroids were given to all recipients for about 3 years, preceded by anti-thymocyte globulin induction. Points from the study as a whole: Recipient-marrow GvH clones were detected, some having first appeared in ileum or blood. When patients had graft-donor T cell macrochimerism, their allografts held high graft-versus-host to host-versus-graft clonal ratios.

The table came from immunoSEQ multiplex PCR; TCRdb's copy has only in-frame clones and leaves some out. The profile shows tens of thousands of clones, under 95% of them singletons. Germline V gene data show CDR1 as LGHNT and CDR2 as FRNRAP. V lost 4 bases, J lost 1 base, and 12 bases lay in between. This CDR3 spans 15 amino acids. The sequence derives from a human donor who received an intestinal transplant. The material was unstimulated CD8+ T cells sorted from spleen or lymph node cells, obtained before intestinal transplant. The chain is built from TRBV12-5 and TRBJ2-3, with D maybe TRBD1 (5 bases). CDR3 region: CASGYVGEGTDTQYF. The CDR3, as DNA: TGTGCTAGTGGTTATGTAGGGGAAGGCACAGATACGCAGTATTTT.